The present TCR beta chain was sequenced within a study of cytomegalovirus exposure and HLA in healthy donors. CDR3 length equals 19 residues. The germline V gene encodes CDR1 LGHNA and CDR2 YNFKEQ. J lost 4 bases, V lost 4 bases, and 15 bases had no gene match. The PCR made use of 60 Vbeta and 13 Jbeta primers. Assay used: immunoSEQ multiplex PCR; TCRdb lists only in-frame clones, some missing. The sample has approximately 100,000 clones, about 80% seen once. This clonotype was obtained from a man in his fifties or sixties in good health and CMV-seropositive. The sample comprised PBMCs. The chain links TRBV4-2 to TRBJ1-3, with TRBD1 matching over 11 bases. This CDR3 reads CASSRGVRGQGAGGNTIYF. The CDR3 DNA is TGTGCCAGCAGCCGAGGTGTTAGAGGACAGGGGGCAGGCGGAAACACCATATATTTT.